Shown below are 18 T cell receptor beta chains from a single sample sequenced in a study of OX40 agonist ivuxolimab in advanced cancers. Repertoires were generated with immunoSEQ multiplex PCR, while TCRdb's copy carries only in-frame clones and drops some. The table shows about 100,000 clones, with about 91% occurring only once. The specimen comprised CD4+ or CD8+ T cells sorted from blood, sampled in a trial of the OX40 agonist ivuxolimab. These receptors originate from an adult with an advanced solid tumor such as melanoma, head and neck, liver or kidney cancer.

The chain is built from TRBV11-1 and TRBJ2-3; 9 bases map to TRBD1. The CDR3 is made up of 15 amino acids. The V gene's germline CDR1 is SGHAT and CDR2 FQDESV (reference sequence). V lost 2 bases and J lost 2; bases outside the gene matches: 2. The CDR3 region is CASSLTGGFTDTQYF. CDR3 bases: TGTGCCAGCAGCTTAACAGGGGGCTTCACAGATACGCAGTATTTT.

This rearrangement joins TRBV7-9 to TRBJ1-1; the D is unclear. Trimming took 0 bases from V and 2 from J, leaving 13 bases between them. The CDR3 loop spans 16 amino acids. Germline assignment: CDR1 SEHNR and CDR2 FQNEAQ (reference sequence). CDR3 bases: TGTGCCAGCAGCTTAGCGGTTTTTAGAAATAACACTGAAGCTTTCTTT. Encoded protein: CASSLAVFRNNTEAFF.

V usage is TRBV19 and J usage is TRBJ1-1; the D gene is possibly TRBD1 (6 bases). V was pared by 5 bases and J by 7 bases, with 23 bases between. The V gene's germline CDR1 is LNHDA and CDR2 SQIVND (reference sequence). The CDR3 covers 16 residues. DNA of the CDR3: TGTGCCAGTAGTCCCGGCTCCACAGGGTCCGACTTTGAAGCTTTCTTT. Amino acid sequence: CASSPGSTGSDFEAFF.

The chain carries TRBV5-8 and TRBJ1-2; 8 nucleotides line up with TRBD1. Germline trimming cut 4 bases from V and 4 bases from J; bases unmatched to any gene: 6. The CDR3 covers 14 residues. Germline loops: CDR1 SGHTS, CDR2 YDEGEE. In DNA form, the CDR3 reads TGTGCCAGCAGCCTCCTAACAGGGGGCTATGGCTACACCTTC. Amino acid sequence: CASSLLTGGYGYTF.

The J gene is TRBJ1-2, the V gene TRBV6-1; no clear D gene. The CDR3 contains 16 residues. From germline, CDR1 is MNHNS and CDR2 SASEGT. V was pared by 1 base and J by 4 bases, with 16 bases between. The CDR3 region has the DNA TGTGCCAGCAGTGAAGTACCCAGCCACGGCCTCTATGGCTACACCTTC. The encoded protein is CASSEVPSHGLYGYTF.

The genes are TRBV5-4 and TRBJ2-3; TRBD1 agrees at 9 bases. This CDR3 has 15 residues. The germline gives CDR1 SGHNT, CDR2 YYREEE (reference sequence). With V trimmed by 2 bases and J by 1 base, 2 bases remained unmatched. The CDR3 sequence is CASSLTGGGTDTQYF. The CDR3 DNA is TGTGCCAGCAGCTTAACAGGGGGCGGCACAGATACGCAGTATTTT.

This clone was found a few times. The genes are TRBV7-8 and TRBJ1-1, with TRBD1 matching 9 bases. There are 12 residues in the CDR3. V was clipped by 4 bases and J by 11 bases; unmatched bases: 5. CDR1 is SGHVS and CDR2 is FQNEAQ in the germline V gene. In nucleotides, the CDR3 is TGTGCCAGCAGCTCCCGGACAGGGGTCGCTTTCTTT. It codes for CASSSRTGVAFF.

J is TRBJ1-2 and V is TRBV30, with 8 bases aligning to TRBD1. J gave up 4 bases and V 3 bases, and 4 bases lay outside the gene matches. Germline-derived CDR1 and CDR2 are GTSNPN and SVGIG (reference sequence). The CDR3 totals 13 residues. The CDR3 nucleotides are TGTGCCTGGAGAAGTACAGGGGGCTATGGCTACACCTTC. Its protein product is CAWRSTGGYGYTF.

Points on this clone: The same CDR3 can be traced to other DNA sequences in this sample. The rearrangement uses TRBV15 and TRBJ2-7, with TRBD1 identical over 8 bases. Germline assignment: CDR1 LNHNV and CDR2 YYDKDF (reference sequence). V was pared by 3 bases and J by 4 bases, with 8 bases of the junction left unmatched. The CDR3 extends over 15 amino acids. The CDR3 region is CATSRGGQGAYEQYF. In DNA, the CDR3 is TGTGCCACCAGCAGGGGCGGTCAGGGGGCGTACGAGCAGTACTTC. Based on the CDR3 plus reference TRBV15 and TRBJ2-7, the full variable domain is DAMVIQNPRYQVTQFGKPVTLSCSQTLNHNVMYWYQQKSSQAPKLLFHYYDKDFNNEADTPDNFQSRRPNTSFCFLDIRSPGLGDTAMYLCATSRGGQGAYEQYFGPGTRLTVT.

The genes are TRBV11-2 and TRBJ1-4; TRBD1 is a possible D gene (6 bases). In germline, CDR1 is SGHAT, CDR2 FQNNGV. CDR3 length equals 13 residues. The V end lost 8 bases, the J end lost 10 bases, and 17 bases lay between the germline ends. The CDR3 spells CASRGARLGKLFF. CDR3 in DNA: TGTGCCAGCCGGGGGGCTCGTCTTGGAAAACTGTTTTTT.

This chain uses TRBV5-1 with TRBJ1-2; D is unresolved. This CDR3 is built from 15 residues. The V gene's germline CDR1 is SGHRS and CDR2 YFSETQ. The germline V and J ends were trimmed by 0 bases and 8 bases, with 17 bases remaining between them. CDR3 amino acids: CASSLDGSNFGGYTF. The CDR3 DNA reads TGCGCCAGCAGCTTGGACGGATCTAACTTCGGGGGCTACACCTTC.

The chain combines TRBV9 with TRBJ2-2; the D gene is possibly TRBD2 (6 bases). V lost 0 bases and J 4 bases, leaving 19 bases between the germline ends. CDR1 and CDR2 (germline): SGDLS, YYNGEE. The CDR3 sequence is 18 residues long. CDR3 protein: CASSVEPPGLSRTGELFF. The CDR3 DNA follows: TGTGCCAGCAGCGTAGAGCCTCCGGGACTTTCCCGCACCGGGGAGCTGTTTTTT.

This clone was seen a few times. The chain joins TRBV27 to TRBJ2-2; a possible D gene is TRBD1 (5 bases). V dropped 1 base and J dropped 5 bases, with 14 bases sitting between them. Germline V gives CDR1 MNHEY, CDR2 SMNVEV (reference sequence). The CDR3 is 16 residues long. The CDR3 protein is CASSLLGSAGTGELFF. The CDR3 DNA reads as TGTGCCAGCAGTTTATTGGGATCAGCAGGGACCGGGGAGCTGTTTTTT.

The rearrangement links TRBV10-3 to TRBJ1-5; D is possibly TRBD1 (5 bases). V lost 0 bases and J lost 2, with 11 bases in between. CDR3 length: 16 amino acids. CDR1 is ENHRY and CDR2 is SYGVKD in the germline V gene. In nucleotides, the CDR3 is TGTGCCATCAGTGAGTCTTTTCCGGGGGGCAATCAGCCCCAGCATTTT. Translation: CAISESFPGGNQPQHF.

This chain uses TRBV4-1 with TRBJ2-3; TRBD2 agrees at 9 bases. V lost 6 bases to trimming and J lost 0 bases; unmatched junction nucleotides: 7. Germline V CDR1 and CDR2: MGHRA, YSYEKL. The length of the CDR3 is 16 residues. CDR3 in amino acids: CASSRLAGSSTDTQYF. The CDR3 region has the DNA TGCGCCAGCAGTCGGCTAGCGGGATCGAGCACAGATACGCAGTATTTT.

This rearrangement joins TRBV5-5 to TRBJ1-1, with a tentative D call TRBD1 (5 bases). The CDR3 consists of 13 residues. Germline assignment: CDR1 SGHKS and CDR2 YYEKEE (reference sequence). Trimming removed 4 bases from V and 8 bases from J, with 15 bases in between. The CDR3 DNA reads TGTGCCAGCAGCACTATTGGGGGGTCAGAAGCTTTCTTT. Amino acid sequence: CASSTIGGSEAFF.

This sequence joins TRBV11-2 and TRBJ2-1; 7 bases fit TRBD2. Losses at the gene ends were 1 base for V and 15 bases for J; bases not matched to a gene: 9. The germline gives CDR1 SGHAT, CDR2 FQNNGV. The CDR3 has 13 amino acids. Written as DNA, the CDR3 is TGTGCCAGCAGCTTAGGGGGACTACCGAGCGCGTTCTTC. As protein: CASSLGGLPSAFF.

This chain links TRBV19 with TRBJ1-1; 8 positions match TRBD1. The V and J ends lost 4 bases and 10 bases, in that order; junction bases with no gene match: 8. Germline V gives CDR1 LNHDA, CDR2 SQIVND (reference sequence). The CDR3 runs to 13 residues. The CDR3 bases are TGTGCCAGTAGTACGGAGACAGGGGCTGTAGCTTTCTTT. Its protein product is CASSTETGAVAFF. Full variable domain (missing parts from reference TRBV19 and TRBJ1-1): DGGITQSPKYLFRKEGQNVTLSCEQNLNHDAMYWYRQDPGQGLRLIYYSQIVNDFQKGDIAEGYSVSREKKESFPLTVTSAQKNPTAFYLCASSTETGAVAFFGQGTRLTVV.